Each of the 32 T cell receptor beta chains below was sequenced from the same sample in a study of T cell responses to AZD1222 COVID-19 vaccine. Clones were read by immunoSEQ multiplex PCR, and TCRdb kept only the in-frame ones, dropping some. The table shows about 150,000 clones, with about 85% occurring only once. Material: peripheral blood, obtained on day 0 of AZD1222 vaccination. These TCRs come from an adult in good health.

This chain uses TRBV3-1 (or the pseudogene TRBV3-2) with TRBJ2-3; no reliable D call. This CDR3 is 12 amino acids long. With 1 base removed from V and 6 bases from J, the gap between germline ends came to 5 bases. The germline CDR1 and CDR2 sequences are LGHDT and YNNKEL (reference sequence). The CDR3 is CASSQVRDTQYF. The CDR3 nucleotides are TGTGCCAGCAGCCAAGTTAGGGATACGCAGTATTTT.

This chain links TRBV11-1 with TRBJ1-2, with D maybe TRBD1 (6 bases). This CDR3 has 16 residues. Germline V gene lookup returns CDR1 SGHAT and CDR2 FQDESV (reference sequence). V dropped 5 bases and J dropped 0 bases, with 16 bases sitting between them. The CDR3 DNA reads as TGTGCCAGCAGCGAGGATCCACAGGGAACTAACTATGGCTACACCTTC. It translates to CASSEDPQGTNYGYTF.

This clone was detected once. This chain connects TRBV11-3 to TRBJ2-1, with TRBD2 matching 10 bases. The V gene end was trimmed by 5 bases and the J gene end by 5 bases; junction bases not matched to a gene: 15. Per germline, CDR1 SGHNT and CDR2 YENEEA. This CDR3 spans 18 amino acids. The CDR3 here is CASSPGGASGSPHNEQFF. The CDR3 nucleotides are TGTGCCAGCAGCCCCGGGGGGGCTAGCGGGAGCCCCCACAATGAGCAGTTCTTC.

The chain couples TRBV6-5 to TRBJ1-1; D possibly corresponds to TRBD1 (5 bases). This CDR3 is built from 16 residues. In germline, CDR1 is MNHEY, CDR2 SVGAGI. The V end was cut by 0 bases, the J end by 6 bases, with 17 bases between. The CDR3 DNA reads TGTGCCAGCAGTTACTCCTGGAGGGGAGGTGTCGCTGAAGCTTTCTTT. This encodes CASSYSWRGGVAEAFF.

CDR3 in DNA: TGTGCCACCAGCAGTGAGCTTACGGTCTCCTACGAGCAGTACTTC. It specifies CATSSELTVSYEQYF. The chain links TRBV15 to TRBJ2-7; D unresolved. The CDR3 extends over 15 amino acids. Trimming took off 3 bases at V and 0 bases at J, with 12 bases between the two ends. Germline V gene lookup returns CDR1 LNHNV and CDR2 YYDKDF (reference sequence).

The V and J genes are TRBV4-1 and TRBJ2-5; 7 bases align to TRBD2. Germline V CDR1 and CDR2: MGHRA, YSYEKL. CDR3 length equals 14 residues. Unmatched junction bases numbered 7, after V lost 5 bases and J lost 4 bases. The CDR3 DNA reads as TGCGCCAGCAGCGGAAAGTCTAGCGGAGAGACCCAGTACTTC. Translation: CASSGKSSGETQYF.

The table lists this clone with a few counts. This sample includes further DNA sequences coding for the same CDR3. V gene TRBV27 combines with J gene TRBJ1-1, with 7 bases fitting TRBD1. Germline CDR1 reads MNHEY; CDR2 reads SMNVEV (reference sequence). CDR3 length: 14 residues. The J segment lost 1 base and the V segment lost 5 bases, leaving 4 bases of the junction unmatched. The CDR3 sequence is CASSLGGSNTEAFF. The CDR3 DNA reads TGTGCCAGCAGTCTAGGGGGCTCGAACACTGAAGCTTTCTTT.

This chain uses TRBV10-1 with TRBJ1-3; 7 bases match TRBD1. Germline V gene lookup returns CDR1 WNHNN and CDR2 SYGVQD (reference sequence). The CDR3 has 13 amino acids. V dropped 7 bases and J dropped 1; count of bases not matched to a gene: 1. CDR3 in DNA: TGCGCCAGCAAGGGGGCTTCTGGAAACACCATATATTTT. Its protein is CASKGASGNTIYF.

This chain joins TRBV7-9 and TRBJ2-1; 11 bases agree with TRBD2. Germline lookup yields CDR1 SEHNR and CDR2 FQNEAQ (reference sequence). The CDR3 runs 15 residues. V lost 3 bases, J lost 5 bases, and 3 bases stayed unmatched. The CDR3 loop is CASSFNSGGDNEQFF. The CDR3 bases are TGTGCCAGCAGCTTCAATAGCGGGGGGGACAATGAGCAGTTCTTC.

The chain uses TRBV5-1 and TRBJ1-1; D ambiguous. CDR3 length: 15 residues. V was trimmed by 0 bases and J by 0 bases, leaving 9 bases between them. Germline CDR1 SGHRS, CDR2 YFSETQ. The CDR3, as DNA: TGCGCCAGCAGCTTGGAGACAAACATGAACACTGAAGCTTTCTTT. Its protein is CASSLETNMNTEAFF.

CDR3: CASSQDPRLEEKLFF. The CDR3, as DNA: TGTGCCAGCAGCCAAGATCCCAGGTTGGAGGAAAAACTGTTTTTT. The chain uses TRBV4-2 and TRBJ1-4, with D uncertain. V lost 0 bases, J lost 8 bases, and 13 bases lay in between. The CDR3 has 15 residues. Germline assignment: CDR1 LGHNA and CDR2 YNFKEQ.

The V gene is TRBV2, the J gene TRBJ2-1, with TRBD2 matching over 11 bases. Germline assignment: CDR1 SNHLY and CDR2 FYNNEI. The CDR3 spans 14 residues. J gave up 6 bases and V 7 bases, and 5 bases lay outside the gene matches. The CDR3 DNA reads TGTGCCAGCACGACTAGCGGGATAGGCAATGAGCAGTTCTTC. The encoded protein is CASTTSGIGNEQFF.

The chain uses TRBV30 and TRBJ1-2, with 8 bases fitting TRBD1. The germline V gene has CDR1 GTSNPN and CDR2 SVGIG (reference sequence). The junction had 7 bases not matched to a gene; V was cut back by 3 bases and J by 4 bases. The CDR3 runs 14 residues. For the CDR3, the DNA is TGTGCCTGGAGCGAGATCACAGGGGGCTATGGCTACACCTTC. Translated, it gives CAWSEITGGYGYTF.

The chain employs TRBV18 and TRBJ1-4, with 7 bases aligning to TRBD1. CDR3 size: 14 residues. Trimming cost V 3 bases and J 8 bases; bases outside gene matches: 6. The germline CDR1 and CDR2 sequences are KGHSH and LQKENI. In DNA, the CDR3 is TGTGCCAGCTCACCCGACAGGGTTAGAGAAAAACTGTTTTTT. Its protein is CASSPDRVREKLFF.

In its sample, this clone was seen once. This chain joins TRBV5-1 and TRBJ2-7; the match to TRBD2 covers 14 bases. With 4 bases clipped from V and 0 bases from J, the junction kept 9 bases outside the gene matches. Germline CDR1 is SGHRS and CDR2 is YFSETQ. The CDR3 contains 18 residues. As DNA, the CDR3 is TGCGCCAGCAGCAACAAGGGAGGGACTAGCGGGAGCTCCTACGAGCAGTACTTC. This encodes CASSNKGGTSGSSYEQYF.

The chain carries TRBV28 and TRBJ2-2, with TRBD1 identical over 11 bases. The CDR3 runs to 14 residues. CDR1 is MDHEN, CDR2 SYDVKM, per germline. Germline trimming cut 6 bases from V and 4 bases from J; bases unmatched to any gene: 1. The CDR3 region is CASRGTGGTGELFF. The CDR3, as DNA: TGTGCCAGCAGGGGGACAGGGGGCACCGGGGAGCTGTTTTTT.

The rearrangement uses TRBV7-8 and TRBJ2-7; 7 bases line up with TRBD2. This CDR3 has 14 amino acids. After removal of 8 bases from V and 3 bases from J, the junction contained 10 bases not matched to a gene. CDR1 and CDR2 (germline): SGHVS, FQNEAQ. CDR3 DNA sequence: TGTGCCAGCGGCGAGACTAGCTCTGACTACGAGCAGTACTTC. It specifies CASGETSSDYEQYF.

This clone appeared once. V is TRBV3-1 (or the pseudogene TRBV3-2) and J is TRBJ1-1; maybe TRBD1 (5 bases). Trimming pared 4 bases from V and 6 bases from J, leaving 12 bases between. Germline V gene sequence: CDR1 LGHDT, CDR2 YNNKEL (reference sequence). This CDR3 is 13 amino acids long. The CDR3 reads CASSPNWGSEAFF. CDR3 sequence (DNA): TGTGCCAGCAGCCCAAATTGGGGGTCTGAAGCTTTCTTT.

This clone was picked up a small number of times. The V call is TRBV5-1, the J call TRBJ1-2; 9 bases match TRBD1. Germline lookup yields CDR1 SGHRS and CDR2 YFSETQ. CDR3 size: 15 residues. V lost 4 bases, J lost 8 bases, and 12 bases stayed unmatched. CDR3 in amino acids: CASSLGTDRGEGYTF. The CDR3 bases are TGCGCCAGCAGCCTGGGGACGGACAGGGGAGAGGGCTACACCTTC. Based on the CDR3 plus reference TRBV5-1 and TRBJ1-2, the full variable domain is KAGVTQTPRYLIKTRGQQVTLSCSPISGHRSVSWYQQTPGQGLQFLFEYFSETQRNKGNFPGRFSGRQFSNSRSEMNVSTLELGDSALYLCASSLGTDRGEGYTFGSGTRLTVV.

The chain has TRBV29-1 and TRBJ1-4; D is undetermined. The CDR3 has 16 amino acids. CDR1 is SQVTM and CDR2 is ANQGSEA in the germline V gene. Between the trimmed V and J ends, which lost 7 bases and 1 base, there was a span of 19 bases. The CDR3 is CSATRNPPGTNEKLFF. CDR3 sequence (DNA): TGCAGCGCCACCCGGAACCCGCCCGGAACTAATGAAAAACTGTTTTTT.

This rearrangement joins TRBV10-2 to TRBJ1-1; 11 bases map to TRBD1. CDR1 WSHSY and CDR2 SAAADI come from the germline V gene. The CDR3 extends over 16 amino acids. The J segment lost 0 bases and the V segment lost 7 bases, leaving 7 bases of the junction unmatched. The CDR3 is CASKDRGRPMNTEAFF. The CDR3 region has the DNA TGCGCCAGCAAGGACAGGGGGCGACCAATGAACACTGAAGCTTTCTTT.

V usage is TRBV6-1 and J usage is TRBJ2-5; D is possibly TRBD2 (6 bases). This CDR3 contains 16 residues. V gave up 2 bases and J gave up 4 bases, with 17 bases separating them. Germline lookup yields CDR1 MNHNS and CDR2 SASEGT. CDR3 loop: CASSEWGGIQLETQYF. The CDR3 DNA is TGTGCCAGCAGTGAATGGGGCGGGATCCAGCTAGAGACCCAGTACTTC.

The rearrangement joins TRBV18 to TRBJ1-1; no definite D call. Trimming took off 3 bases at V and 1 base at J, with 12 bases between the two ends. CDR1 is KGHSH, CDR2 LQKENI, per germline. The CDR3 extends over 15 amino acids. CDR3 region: CASSPTVASNTEAFF. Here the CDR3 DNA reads TGTGCCAGCTCACCCACAGTAGCTTCGAACACTGAAGCTTTCTTT.

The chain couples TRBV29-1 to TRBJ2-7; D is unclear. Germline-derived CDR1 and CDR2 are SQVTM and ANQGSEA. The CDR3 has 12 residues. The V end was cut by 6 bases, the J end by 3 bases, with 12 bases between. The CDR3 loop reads CSVAESVYEQYF. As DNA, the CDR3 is TGCAGCGTCGCTGAATCCGTCTACGAGCAGTACTTC.

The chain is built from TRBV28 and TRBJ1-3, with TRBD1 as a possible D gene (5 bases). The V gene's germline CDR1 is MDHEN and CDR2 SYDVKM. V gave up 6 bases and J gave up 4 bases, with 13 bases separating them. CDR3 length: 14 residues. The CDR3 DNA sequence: TGTGCCAGCAGCTTGACAGCCACAGGAAACACCATATATTTT. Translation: CASSLTATGNTIYF.

The CDR3 nucleotides are TGTGCCAGCAGTAGTAGTTTCCGTCGTCTCTACGAGCAGTACTTC. This sequence encodes CASSSSFRRLYEQYF. This chain connects TRBV28 to TRBJ2-7; D is uncertain. This CDR3 has 15 amino acids. V lost 5 bases and J 3 bases, leaving 17 bases between the germline ends. Germline CDR1 and CDR2: MDHEN and SYDVKM.

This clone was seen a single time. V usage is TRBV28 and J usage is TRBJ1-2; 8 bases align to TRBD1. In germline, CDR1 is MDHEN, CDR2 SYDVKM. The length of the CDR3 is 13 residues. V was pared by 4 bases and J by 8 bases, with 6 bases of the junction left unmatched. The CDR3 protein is CASSSYRGGGYTF. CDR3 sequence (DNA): TGTGCCAGCAGTTCTTACAGGGGGGGAGGCTACACCTTC.

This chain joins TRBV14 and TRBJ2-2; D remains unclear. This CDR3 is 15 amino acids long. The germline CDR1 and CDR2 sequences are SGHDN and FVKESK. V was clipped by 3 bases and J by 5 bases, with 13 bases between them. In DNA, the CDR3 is TGTGCCAGCAGCCAGGAGCTCCCGGGTACCGGGGAGCTGTTTTTT. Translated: CASSQELPGTGELFF.

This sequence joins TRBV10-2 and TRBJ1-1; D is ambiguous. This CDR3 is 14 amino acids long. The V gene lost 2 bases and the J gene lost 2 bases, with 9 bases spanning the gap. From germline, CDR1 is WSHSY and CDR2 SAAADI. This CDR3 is CASSETVVNTEAFF. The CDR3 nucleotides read TGCGCCAGCAGTGAGACAGTCGTAAACACTGAAGCTTTCTTT.

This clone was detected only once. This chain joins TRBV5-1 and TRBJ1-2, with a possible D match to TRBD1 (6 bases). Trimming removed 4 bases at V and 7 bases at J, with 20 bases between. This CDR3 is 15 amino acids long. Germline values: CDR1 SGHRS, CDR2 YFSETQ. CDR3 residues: CASSVGTNVVGGYTF. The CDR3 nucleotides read TGCGCCAGCAGCGTGGGGACAAACGTGGTAGGTGGCTACACCTTC.

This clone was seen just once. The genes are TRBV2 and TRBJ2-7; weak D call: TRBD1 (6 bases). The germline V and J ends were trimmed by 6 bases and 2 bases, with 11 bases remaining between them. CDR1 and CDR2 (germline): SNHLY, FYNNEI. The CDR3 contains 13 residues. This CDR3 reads CASSRDTAYEQYF. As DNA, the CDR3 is TGTGCCAGCAGCAGGGACACTGCCTACGAGCAGTACTTC.

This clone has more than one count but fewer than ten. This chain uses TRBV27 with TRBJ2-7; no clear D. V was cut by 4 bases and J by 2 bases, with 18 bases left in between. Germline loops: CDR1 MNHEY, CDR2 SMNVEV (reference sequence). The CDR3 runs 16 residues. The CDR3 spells CASSYAVGVSPYEQYF. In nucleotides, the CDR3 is TGTGCCAGCAGTTACGCGGTCGGAGTCAGTCCCTACGAGCAGTACTTC.